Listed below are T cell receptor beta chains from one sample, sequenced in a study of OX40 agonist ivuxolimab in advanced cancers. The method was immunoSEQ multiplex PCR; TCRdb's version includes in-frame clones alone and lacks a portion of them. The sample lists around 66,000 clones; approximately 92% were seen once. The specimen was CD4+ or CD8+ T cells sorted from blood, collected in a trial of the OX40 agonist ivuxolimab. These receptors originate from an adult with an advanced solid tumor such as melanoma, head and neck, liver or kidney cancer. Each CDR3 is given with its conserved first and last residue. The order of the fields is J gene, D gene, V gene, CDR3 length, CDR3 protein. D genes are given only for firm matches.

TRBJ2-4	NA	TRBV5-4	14	CASSFVGSKNIQYF
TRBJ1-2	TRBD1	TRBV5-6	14	CASTLDRVNYGYTF
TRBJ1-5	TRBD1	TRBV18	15	CASSPPGQGAKPQHF
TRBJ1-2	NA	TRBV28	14	CASVGGTPNYGYTF
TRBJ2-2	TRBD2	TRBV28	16	CASSLPSGANTGELFF
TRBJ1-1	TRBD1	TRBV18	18	CASSPPRGQGRVGTEAFF
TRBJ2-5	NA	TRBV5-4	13	CASSPSPGETQYF
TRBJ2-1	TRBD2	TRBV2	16	CASSSNWRGAYNEQFF
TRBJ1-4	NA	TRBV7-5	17	CVRSQARRSVANEKLFF
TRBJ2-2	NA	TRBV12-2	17	CASRPYTSGGYTGELFF
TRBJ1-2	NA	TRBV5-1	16	CASSPSIFDVDYGYTF
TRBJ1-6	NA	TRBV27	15	CASSLVGGRNSPLHF
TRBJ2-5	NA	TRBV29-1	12	CSCLGGGETQYF
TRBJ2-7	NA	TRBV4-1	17	CASSHPVKGLSSYEQYF
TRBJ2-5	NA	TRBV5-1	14	CASSLEQGQETQYF
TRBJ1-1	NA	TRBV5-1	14	CASSLELFRTEAFF
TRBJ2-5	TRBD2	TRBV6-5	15	CASRTMTSGRETQYF
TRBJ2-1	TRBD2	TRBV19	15	CASSVGLAVYNEQFF
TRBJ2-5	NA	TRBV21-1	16	CASSKEEGAYQETQYF
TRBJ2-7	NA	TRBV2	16	CASSPSWGQEGHEQYF
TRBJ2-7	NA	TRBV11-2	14	CASSLVVDAYEQYF
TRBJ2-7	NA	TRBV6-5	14	CASSMGGRTYEQYF
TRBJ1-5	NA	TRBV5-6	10	CASSFMPQHF
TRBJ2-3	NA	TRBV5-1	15	CASSLALTGADTQYF
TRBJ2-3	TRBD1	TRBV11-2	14	CASSQGAGRDTQYF
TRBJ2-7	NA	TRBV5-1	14	CASSLERLSYEQYF
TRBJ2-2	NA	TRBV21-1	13	CASSKPRDGELFF
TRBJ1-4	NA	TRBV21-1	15	CASSTKDRYNEKLFF
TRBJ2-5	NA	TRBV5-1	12	CASSLVRETQYF
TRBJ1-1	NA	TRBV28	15	CASSLGGNRVTEAFF